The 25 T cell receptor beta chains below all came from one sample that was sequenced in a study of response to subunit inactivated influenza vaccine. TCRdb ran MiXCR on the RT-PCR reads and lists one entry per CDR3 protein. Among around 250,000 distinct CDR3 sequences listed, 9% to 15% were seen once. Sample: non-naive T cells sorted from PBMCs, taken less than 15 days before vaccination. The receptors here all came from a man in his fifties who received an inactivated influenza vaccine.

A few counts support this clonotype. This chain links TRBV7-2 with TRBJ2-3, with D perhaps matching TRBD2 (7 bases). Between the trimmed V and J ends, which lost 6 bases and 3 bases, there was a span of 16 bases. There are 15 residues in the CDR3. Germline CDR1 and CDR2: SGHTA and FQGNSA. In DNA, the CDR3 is TGTGCCAGCAGTCCACGGGGGGCGAATACAGATACGCAGTATTTT. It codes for CASSPRGANTDTQYF.

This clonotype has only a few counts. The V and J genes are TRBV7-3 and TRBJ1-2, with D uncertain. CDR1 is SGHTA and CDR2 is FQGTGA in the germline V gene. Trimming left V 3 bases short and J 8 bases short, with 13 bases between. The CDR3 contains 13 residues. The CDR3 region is CASSFREGAGYTF. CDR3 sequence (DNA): TGTGCCAGCAGCTTCCGGGAGGGCGCCGGCTACACCTTC.

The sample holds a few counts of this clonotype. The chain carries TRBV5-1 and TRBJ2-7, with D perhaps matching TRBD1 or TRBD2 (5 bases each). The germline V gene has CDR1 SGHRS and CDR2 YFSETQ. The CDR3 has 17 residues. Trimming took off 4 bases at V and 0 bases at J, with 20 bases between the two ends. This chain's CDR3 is CASSHGTPFRRSYEQYF. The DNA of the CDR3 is TGCGCCAGCAGCCACGGGACCCCCTTCAGGCGCTCCTACGAGCAGTACTTC.

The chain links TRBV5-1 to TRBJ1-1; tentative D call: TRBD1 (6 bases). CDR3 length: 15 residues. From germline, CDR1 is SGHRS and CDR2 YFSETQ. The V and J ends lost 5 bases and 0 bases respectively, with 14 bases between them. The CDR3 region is CASRPWTALNTEAFF. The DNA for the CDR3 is TGCGCCAGCAGACCTTGGACAGCTCTGAACACTGAAGCTTTCTTT.

The CDR3 sequence is CAISSGPQSYNEQFF. The DNA of the CDR3 is TGTGCCATCAGTTCAGGGCCGCAATCCTACAATGAGCAGTTCTTC. The rearrangement uses TRBV5-5 and TRBJ2-1, with D possibly TRBD1 on 5 matching bases. Germline CDR1 reads SGHKS; CDR2 reads YYEKEE (reference sequence). Trimming left V 9 bases short and J 1 base short, with 17 bases between. This CDR3 spans 15 amino acids.

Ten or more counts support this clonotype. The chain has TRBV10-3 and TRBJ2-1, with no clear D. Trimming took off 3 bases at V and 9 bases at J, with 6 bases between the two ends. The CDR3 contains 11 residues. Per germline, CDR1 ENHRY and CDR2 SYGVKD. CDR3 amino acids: CAISELGEQFF. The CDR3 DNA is TGTGCCATCAGTGAATTGGGTGAGCAGTTCTTC.

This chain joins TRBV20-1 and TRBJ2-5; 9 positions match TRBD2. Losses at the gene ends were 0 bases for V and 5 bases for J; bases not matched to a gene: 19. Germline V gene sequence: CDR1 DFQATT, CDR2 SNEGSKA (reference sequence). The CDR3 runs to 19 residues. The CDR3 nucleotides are TGCAGTGCTAGAGATCCTCGGCTAGCGGGAAACCAACTTGGGGAGACCCAGTACTTC. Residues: CSARDPRLAGNQLGETQYF.

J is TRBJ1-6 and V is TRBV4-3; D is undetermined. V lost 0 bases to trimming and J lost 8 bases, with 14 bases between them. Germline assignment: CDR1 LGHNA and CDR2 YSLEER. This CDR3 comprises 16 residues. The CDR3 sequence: CASSQDAGIGDSPLHF. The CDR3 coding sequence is TGCGCCAGCAGCCAAGATGCCGGGATTGGTGATTCACCCCTCCACTTT.

The chain's CDR3 is CASSPGLAGADTQYF. CDR3 nucleotides: TGTGCCAGCAGCCCTGGACTAGCGGGAGCAGATACGCAGTATTTT. The chain employs TRBV7-9 and TRBJ2-3; the match to TRBD2 covers 13 bases. The CDR3 runs 15 residues. The trim removed 5 bases at V and 4 bases at J, leaving 3 bases unmatched. CDR1 and CDR2 (germline): SEHNR, FQNEAQ (reference sequence).

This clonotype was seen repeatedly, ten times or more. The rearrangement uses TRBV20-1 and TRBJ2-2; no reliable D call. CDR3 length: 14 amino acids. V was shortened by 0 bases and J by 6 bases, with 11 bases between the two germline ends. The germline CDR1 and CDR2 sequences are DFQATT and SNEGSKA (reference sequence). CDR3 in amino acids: CSAREDTYSGELFF. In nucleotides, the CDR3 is TGCAGTGCTAGAGAGGATACTTATTCCGGGGAGCTGTTTTTT.

As DNA, the CDR3 is TGCAGTGCTACACCGGGACAGGGGGCGGAGACCCAGTACTTC. Protein product: CSATPGQGAETQYF. The chain employs TRBV20-1 and TRBJ2-5, with 12 bases lining up with TRBD1. J lost 5 bases, V lost 4 bases, and 5 bases had no gene match. The CDR3 sequence is 14 residues long. Germline values: CDR1 DFQATT, CDR2 SNEGSKA (reference sequence).

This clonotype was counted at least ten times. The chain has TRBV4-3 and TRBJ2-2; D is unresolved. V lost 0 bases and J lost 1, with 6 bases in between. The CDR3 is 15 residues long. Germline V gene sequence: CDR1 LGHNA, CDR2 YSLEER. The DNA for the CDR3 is TGCGCCAGCAGCCAAGACGCTCTGAACACCGGGGAGCTGTTTTTT. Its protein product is CASSQDALNTGELFF.

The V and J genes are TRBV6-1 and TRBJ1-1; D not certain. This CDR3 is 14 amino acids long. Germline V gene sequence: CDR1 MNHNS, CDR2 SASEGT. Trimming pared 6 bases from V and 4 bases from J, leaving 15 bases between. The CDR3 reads CASSQVAVRTEAFF. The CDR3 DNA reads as TGTGCCAGCAGCCAGGTCGCAGTCCGCACTGAAGCTTTCTTT.

The CDR3 DNA is TGCAGCGTCCGGAAAGAGACCCAGTACTTC. It encodes CSVRKETQYF. The chain combines TRBV29-1 with TRBJ2-5; D not resolved. Germline V gene sequence: CDR1 SQVTM, CDR2 ANQGSEA. The V gene lost 6 bases and the J gene lost 3 bases, with 5 bases spanning the gap. The CDR3 runs to 10 residues.

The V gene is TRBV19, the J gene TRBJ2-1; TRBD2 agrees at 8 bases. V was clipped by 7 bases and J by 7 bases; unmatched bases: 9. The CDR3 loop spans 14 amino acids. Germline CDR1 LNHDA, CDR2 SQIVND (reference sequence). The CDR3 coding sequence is TGTGCCAGTACCGCAGCGGGAGTCGGGAATGAGCAGTTCTTC. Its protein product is CASTAAGVGNEQFF.

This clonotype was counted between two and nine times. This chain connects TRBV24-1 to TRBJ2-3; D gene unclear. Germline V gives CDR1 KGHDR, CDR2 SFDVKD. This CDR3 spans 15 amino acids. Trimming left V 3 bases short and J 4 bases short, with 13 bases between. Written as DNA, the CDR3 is TGTGCCACCAGTGATAGGGCAGAGAAAGCAGATACGCAGTATTTT. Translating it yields CATSDRAEKADTQYF.

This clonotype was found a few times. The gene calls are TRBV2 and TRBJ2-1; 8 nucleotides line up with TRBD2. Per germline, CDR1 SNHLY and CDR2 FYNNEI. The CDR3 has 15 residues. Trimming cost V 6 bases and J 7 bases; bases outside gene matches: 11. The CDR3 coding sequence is TGTGCCAGCAGCGGCGGGGGGTTCGGAACAAATGAGCAGTTCTTC. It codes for CASSGGGFGTNEQFF.

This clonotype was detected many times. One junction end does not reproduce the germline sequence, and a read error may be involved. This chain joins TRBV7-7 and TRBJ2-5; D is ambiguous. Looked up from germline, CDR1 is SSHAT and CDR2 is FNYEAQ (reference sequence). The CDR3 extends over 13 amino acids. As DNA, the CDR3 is TGTGCTAGCAGCTTAGAGGTTTTGGAGACCCAGTACTTC. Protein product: CASSLEVLETQYF. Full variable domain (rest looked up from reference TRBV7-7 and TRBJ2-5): GAGVSQSPRYKVTKRGQDVTLRCDPISSHATLYWYQQALGQGPEFLTYFNYEAQPDKSGLPSDRFSAERPEGSISTLTIQRTEQRDSAMYRCASSLEVLETQYFGPGTRLLVL.

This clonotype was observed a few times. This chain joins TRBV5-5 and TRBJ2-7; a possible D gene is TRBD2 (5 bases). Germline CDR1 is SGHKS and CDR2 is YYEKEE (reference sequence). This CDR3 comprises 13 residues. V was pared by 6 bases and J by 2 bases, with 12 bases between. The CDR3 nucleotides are TGTGCCAGCAAGTCGGGGTCAGCCTACGAGCAGTACTTC. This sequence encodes CASKSGSAYEQYF.

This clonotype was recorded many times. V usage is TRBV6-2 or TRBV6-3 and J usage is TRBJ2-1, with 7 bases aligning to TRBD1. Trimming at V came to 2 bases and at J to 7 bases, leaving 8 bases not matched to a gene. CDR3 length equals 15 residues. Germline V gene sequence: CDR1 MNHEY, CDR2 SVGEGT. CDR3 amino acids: CASSYGDRDANEQFF. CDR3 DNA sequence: TGTGCCAGCAGTTACGGCGACAGGGATGCAAATGAGCAGTTCTTC.

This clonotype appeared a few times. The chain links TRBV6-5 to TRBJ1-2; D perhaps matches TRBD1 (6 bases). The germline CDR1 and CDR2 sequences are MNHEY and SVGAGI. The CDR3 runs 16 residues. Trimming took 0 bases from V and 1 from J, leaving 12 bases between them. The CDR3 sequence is CASSYSFGQLNYGYTF. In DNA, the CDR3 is TGTGCCAGCAGTTACTCATTCGGACAGCTTAACTATGGCTACACCTTC.

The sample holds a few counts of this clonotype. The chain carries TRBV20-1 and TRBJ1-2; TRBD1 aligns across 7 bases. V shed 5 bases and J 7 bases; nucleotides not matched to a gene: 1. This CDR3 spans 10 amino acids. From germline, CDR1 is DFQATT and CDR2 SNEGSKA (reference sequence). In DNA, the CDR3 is TGCAGTGCTGACAGGGTTGGCTACACCTTC. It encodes CSADRVGYTF.

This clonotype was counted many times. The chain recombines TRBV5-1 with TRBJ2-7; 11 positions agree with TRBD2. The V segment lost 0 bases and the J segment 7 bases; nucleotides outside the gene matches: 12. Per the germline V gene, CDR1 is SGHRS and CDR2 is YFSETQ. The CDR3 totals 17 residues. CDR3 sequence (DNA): TGCGCCAGCAGCTTGGCCAATCTACTAGCGGGAGAGACGGAGCAGTACTTC. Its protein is CASSLANLLAGETEQYF.

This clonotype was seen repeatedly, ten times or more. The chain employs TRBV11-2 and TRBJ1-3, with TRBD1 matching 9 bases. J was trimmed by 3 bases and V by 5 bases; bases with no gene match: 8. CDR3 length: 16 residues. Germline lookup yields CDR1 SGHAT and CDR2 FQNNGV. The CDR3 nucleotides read TGTGCCAGCAGCCAGTACAGGGGGCGACTTGGAAACACCATATATTTT. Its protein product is CASSQYRGRLGNTIYF.

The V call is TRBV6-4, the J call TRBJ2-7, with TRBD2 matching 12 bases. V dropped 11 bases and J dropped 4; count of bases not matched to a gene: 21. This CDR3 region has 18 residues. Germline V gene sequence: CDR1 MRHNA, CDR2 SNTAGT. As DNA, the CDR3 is TGTGCCCGCTGTTTAGCCGGGACTAGCGGGCATGAAGTGTACGAGCAGTACTTC. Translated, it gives CARCLAGTSGHEVYEQYF.